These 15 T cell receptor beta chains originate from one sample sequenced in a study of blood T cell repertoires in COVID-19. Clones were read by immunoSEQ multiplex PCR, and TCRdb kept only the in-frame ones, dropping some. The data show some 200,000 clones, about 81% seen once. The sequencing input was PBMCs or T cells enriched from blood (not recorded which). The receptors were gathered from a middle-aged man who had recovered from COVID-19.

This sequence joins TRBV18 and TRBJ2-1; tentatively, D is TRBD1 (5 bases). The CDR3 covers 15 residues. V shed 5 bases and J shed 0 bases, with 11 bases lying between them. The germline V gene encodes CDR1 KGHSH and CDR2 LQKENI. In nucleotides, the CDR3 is TGTGCCAGCTCAGCTCGACAGAGCTCCTACAATGAGCAGTTCTTC. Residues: CASSARQSSYNEQFF.

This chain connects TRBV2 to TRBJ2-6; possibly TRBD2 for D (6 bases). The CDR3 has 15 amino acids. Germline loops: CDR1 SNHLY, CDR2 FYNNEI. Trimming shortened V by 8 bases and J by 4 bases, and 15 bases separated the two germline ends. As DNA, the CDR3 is TGTGCCAGCGGGACTGGAATGGCGGGGGCCAACGTCCTGACTTTC. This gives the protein CASGTGMAGANVLTF.

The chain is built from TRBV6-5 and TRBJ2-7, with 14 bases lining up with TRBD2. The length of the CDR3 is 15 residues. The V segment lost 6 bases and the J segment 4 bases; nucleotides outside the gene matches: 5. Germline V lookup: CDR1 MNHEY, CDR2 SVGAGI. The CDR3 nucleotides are TGTGCCAGCAGGGCGGGACTAGCGGGAGTATACGAGCAGTACTTC. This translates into CASRAGLAGVYEQYF.

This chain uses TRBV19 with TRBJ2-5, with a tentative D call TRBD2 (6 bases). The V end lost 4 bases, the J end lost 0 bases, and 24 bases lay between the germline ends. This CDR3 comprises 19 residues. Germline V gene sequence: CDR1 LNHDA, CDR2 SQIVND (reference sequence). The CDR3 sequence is CASSTASGTQTWDQETQYF. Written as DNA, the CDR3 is TGTGCCAGTAGTACCGCCTCCGGGACTCAGACCTGGGACCAAGAGACCCAGTACTTC.

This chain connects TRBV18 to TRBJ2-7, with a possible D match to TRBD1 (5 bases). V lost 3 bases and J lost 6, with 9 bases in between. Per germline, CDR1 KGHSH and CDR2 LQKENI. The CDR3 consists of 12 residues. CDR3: CASSPFQGEQYF. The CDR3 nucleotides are TGTGCCAGCTCACCTTTTCAGGGCGAGCAGTACTTC.

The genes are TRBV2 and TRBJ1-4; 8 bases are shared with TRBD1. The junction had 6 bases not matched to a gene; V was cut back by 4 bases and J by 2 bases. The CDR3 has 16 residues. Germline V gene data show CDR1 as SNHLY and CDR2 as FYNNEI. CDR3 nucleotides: TGTGCCAGCAGTGCTCCAACAGGGGGTACTAATGAAAAACTGTTTTTT. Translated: CASSAPTGGTNEKLFF. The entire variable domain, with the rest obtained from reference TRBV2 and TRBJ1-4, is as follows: EPEVTQTPSHQVTQMGQEVILRCVPISNHLYFYWYRQILGQKVEFLVSFYNNEISEKSEIFDDQFSVERPDGSNFTLKIRSTKLEDSAMYFCASSAPTGGTNEKLFFGSGTQLSVL.

This CDR3 is CASSQGAGELFF. Here the CDR3 DNA reads TGTGCCAGCAGCCAAGGAGCCGGGGAGCTGTTTTTT. The J gene is TRBJ2-2, the V gene TRBV3-1 (or the pseudogene TRBV3-2); no clear D. Germline values: CDR1 LGHDT, CDR2 YNNKEL (reference sequence). The CDR3 length is 12 residues. V gave up 1 base and J gave up 6 bases, with 3 bases separating them.

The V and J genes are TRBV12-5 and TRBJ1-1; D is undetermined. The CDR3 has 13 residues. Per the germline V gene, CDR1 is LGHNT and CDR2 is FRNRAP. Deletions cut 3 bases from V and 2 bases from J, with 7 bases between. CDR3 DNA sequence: TGTGCTAGTGGTTTAATCTTTAACACTGAAGCTTTCTTT. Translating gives CASGLIFNTEAFF.

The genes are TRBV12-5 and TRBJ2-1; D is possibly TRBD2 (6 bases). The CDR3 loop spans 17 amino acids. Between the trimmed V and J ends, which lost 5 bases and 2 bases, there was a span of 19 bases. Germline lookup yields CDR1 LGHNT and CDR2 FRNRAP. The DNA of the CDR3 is TGTGCTAGTGGTGATCCGTCAGCGGGCAAAACCTACAATGAGCAGTTCTTC. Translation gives CASGDPSAGKTYNEQFF.

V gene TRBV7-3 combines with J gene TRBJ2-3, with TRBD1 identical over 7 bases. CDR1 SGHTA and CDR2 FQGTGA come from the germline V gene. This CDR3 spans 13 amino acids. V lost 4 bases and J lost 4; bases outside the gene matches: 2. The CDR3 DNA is TGTGCCAGCAGCTATCAGGGGGCAGATACGCAGTATTTT. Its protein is CASSYQGADTQYF.

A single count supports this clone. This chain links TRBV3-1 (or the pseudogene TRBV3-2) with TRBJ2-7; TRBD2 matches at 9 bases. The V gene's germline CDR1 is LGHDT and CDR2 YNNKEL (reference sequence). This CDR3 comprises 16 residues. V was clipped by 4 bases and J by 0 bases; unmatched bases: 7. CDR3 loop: CASSLAGGRDSYEQYF. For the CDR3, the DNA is TGTGCCAGCAGCCTGGCCGGCGGGAGGGACTCCTACGAGCAGTACTTC.

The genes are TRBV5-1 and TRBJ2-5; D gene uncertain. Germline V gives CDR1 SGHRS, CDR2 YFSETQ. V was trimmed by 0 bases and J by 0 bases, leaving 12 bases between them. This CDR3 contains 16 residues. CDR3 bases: TGCGCCAGCAGCTTGGGGAGAGCCGGGTACCAAGAGACCCAGTACTTC. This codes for CASSLGRAGYQETQYF.

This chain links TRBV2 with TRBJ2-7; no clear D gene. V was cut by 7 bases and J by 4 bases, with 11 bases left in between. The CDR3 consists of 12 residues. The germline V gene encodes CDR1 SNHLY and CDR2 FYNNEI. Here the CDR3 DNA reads TGTGCCAGCATTGCCAGCGCGTACGAGCAGTACTTC. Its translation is CASIASAYEQYF.

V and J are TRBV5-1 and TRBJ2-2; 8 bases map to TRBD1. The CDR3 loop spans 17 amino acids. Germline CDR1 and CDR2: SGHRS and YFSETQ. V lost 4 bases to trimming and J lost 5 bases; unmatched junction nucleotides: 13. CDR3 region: CASSPHLGQGVTGELFF. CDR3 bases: TGCGCCAGCAGCCCACACCTTGGACAGGGTGTTACCGGGGAGCTGTTTTTT.

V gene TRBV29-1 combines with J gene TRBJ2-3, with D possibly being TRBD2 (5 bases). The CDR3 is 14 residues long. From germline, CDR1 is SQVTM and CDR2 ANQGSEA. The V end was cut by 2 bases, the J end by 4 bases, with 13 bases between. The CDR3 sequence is CSVELLATADTQYF. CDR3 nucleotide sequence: TGCAGCGTTGAATTGCTAGCTACGGCAGATACGCAGTATTTT.